Listed here is a single T cell receptor (beta chain). The target antigen is unknown. The CDR3 is 15 residues long. In germline, CDR1 is KGHDR, CDR2 SFDVKD. Multiplex touch-down PCR amplified TRB using TRB-A and TRB-B pools in one tube. TCRdb re-called the multiplex PCR reads; every CDR3 protein appears as one record, without DNA. The repertoire table contains some 4,800 distinct CDR3 sequences. The sample originates from a study of T cell clusters in autoimmune cytopenias. Findings of the study overall: TRB repertoire shifts in secondary cytopenia and chronic lymphocytic leukemia mostly reflected lymphoma, not autoimmunity.

Each sample's input was about 270 ng genomic DNA, roughly 40,000 genome equivalents. The sample was also reused in another study, on T cell repertoires in aging, cancer and after chemotherapy. That work adds: Clear clonal overlap appeared across healthy donor samples taken over several months to years. Compared with age-matched healthy donors, untreated hematological or solid cancer patients showed higher blood TCR clonality. Median generation probability rose over the chemotherapy interval in each cancer cohort, suggesting rebound thymic output.

The rearrangement links TRBV24-1 to TRBJ1-2; TCRdb proposes TRBD1, but this gene call is untestable without DNA. The sequenced sample was peripheral blood. This TCR derives from a human donor in good health. CDR3 region: CATSDPRQGRDGYTF.